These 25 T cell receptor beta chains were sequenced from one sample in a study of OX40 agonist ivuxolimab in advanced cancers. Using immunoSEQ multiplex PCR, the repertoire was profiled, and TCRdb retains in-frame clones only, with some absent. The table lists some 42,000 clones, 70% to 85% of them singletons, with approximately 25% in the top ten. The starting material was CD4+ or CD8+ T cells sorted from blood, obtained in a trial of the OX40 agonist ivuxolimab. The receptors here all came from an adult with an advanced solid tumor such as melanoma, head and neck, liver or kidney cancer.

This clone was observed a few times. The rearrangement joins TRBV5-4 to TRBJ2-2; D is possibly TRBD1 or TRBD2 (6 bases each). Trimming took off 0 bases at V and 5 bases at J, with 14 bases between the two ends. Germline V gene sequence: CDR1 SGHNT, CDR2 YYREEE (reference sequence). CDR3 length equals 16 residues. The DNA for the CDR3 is TGTGCCAGCAGCTTGGTCGGGGGCCGGGGGACCGGGGAGCTGTTTTTT. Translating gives CASSLVGGRGTGELFF.

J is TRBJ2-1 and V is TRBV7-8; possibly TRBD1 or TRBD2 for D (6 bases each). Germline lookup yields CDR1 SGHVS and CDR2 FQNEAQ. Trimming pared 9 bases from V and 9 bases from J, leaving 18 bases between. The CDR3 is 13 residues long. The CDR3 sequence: CASRGRGYFEQFF. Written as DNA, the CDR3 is TGTGCCAGTCGGGGGCGCGGGTATTTTGAGCAGTTCTTC.

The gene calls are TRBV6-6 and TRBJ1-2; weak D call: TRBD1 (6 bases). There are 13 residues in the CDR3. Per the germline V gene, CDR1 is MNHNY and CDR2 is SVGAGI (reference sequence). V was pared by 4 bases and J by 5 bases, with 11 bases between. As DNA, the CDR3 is TGTGCCAGCAGTTTAACTCAGGGGTATGGCTACACCTTC. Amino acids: CASSLTQGYGYTF.

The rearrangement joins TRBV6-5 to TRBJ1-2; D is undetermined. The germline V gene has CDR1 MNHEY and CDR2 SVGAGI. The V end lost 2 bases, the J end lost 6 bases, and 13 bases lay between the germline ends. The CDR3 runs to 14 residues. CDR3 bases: TGTGCCAGCAGTTACATGGCAGGTGGGGATGGCTACACCTTC. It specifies CASSYMAGGDGYTF.

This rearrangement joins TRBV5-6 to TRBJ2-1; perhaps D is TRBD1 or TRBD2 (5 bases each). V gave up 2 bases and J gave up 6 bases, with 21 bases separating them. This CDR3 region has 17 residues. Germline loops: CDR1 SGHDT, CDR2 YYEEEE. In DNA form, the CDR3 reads TGTGCCAGCAGCTTTGAGGGACGCTCGTTCCCCCTCAATGAGCAGTTCTTC. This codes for CASSFEGRSFPLNEQFF.

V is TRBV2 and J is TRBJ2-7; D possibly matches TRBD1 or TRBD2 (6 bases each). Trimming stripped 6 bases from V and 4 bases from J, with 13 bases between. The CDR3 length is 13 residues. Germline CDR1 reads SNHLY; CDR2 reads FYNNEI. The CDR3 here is CASRRGQGYEQYF. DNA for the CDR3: TGTGCCAGCAGGCGGGGCCAGGGGTACGAGCAGTACTTC.

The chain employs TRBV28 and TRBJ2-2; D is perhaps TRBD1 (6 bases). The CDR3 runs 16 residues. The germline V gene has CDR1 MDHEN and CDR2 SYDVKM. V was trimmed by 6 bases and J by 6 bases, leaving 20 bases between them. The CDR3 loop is CASRTTGHLSPGELFF. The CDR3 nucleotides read TGTGCCAGCAGAACTACGGGACACCTCTCACCCGGGGAGCTGTTTTTT. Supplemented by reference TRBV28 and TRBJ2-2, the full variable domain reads DVKVTQSSRYLVKRTGEKVFLECVQDMDHENMFWYRQDPGLGLRLIYFSYDVKMKEKGDIPEGYSVSREKKERFSLILESASTNQTSMYLCASRTTGHLSPGELFFGEGSRLTVL.

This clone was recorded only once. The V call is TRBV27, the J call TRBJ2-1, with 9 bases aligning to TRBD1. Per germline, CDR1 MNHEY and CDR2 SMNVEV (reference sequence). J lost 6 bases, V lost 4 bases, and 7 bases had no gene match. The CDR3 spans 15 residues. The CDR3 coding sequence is TGTGCCAGCAGTTGGGTACCGGGACAGGGCAATGAGCAGTTCTTC. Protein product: CASSWVPGQGNEQFF.

The CDR3 nucleotides are TGCGCCAGCAGCCCTGGTATTGCAGTCAATGAGCAGTTCTTC. Its protein is CASSPGIAVNEQFF. The chain links TRBV4-3 to TRBJ2-1; D remains ambiguous. Germline CDR1 and CDR2: LGHNA and YSLEER. The CDR3 runs to 14 residues. V dropped 4 bases and J dropped 6 bases, with 13 bases sitting between them.

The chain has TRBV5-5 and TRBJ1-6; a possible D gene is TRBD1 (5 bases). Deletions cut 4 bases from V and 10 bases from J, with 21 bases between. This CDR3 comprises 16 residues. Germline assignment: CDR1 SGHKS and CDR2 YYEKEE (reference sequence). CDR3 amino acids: CASSPVGVSVGSPLHF. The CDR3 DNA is TGTGCCAGCAGCCCGGTGGGGGTTTCGGTGGGATCACCCCTCCACTTT.

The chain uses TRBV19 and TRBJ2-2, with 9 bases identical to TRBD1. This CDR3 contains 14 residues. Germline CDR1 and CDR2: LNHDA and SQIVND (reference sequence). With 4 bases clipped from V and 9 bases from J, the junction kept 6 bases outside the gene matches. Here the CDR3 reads CASSTGTGNRELFF. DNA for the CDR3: TGTGCCAGTAGTACTGGGACAGGGAATAGGGAGCTGTTTTTT.

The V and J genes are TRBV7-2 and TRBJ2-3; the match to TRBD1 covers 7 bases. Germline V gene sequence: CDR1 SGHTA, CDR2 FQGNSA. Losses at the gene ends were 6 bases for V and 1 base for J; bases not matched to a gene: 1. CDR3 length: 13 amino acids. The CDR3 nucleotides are TGTGCCAGCAGAACAGGGGGCACAGATACGCAGTATTTT. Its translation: CASRTGGTDTQYF.

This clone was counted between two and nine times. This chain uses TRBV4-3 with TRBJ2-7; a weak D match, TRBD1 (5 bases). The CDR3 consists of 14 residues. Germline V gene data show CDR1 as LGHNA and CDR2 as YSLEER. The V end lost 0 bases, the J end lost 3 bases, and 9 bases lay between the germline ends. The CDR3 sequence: CASSQDARDYEQYF. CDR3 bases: TGCGCCAGCAGCCAAGACGCCAGGGACTACGAGCAGTACTTC.

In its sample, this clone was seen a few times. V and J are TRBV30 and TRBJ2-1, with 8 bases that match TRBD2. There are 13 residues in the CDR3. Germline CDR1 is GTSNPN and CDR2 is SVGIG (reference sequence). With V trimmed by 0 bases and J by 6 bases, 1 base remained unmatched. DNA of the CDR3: TGTGCCTGGAGTGTGGGACTAGTCAATGAGCAGTTCTTC. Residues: CAWSVGLVNEQFF.

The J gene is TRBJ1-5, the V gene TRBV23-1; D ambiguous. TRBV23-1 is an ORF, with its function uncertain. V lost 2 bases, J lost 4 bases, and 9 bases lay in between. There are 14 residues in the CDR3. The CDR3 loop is CASSQPLENQPQHF. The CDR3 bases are TGCGCCAGCAGTCAACCCCTGGAGAATCAGCCCCAGCATTTT.

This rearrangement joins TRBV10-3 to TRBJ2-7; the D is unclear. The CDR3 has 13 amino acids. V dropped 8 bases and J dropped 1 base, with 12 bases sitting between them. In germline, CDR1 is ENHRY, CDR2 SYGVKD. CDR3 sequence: CAIGISDSYEQYF. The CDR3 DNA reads TGTGCCATCGGGATAAGCGATTCCTACGAGCAGTACTTC.

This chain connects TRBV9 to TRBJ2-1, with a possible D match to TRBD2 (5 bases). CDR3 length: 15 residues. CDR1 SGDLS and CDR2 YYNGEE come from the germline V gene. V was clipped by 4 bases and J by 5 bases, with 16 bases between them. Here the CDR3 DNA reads TGTGCCAGCAGCCCTCTAGGCGGGTCCAACAATGAGCAGTTCTTC. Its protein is CASSPLGGSNNEQFF.

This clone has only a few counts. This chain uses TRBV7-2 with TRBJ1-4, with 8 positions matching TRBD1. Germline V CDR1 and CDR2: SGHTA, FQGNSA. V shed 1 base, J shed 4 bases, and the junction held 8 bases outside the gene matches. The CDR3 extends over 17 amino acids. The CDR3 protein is CASSLGPGGANNEKLFF. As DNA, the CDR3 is TGTGCCAGCAGCTTAGGACCAGGGGGCGCGAATAATGAAAAACTGTTTTTT.

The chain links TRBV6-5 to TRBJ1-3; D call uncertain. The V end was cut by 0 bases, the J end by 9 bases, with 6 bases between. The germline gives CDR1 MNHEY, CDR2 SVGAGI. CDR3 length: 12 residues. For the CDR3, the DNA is TGTGCCAGCAGTTACTCTGGAGGCACCATATATTTT. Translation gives CASSYSGGTIYF.

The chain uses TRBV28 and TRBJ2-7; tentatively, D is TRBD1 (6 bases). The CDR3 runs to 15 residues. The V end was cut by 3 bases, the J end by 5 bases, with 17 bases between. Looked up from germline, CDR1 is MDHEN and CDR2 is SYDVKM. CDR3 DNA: TGTGCCAGCAGTTTCTCCGGGACACCTCCCCACGAGCAGTACTTC. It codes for CASSFSGTPPHEQYF.

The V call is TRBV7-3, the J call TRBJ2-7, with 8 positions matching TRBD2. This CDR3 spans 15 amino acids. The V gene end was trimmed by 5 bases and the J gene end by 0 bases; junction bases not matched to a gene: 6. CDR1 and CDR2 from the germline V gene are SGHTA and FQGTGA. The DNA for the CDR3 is TGTGCCAGCAGCCCGGGACTAGGCAGCTCCTACGAGCAGTACTTC. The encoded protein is CASSPGLGSSYEQYF.

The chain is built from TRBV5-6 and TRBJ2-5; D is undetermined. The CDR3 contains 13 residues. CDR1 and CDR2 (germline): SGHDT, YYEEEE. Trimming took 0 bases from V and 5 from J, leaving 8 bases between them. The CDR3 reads CASSLADLETQYF. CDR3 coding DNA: TGTGCCAGCAGCTTGGCGGATCTCGAGACCCAGTACTTC.

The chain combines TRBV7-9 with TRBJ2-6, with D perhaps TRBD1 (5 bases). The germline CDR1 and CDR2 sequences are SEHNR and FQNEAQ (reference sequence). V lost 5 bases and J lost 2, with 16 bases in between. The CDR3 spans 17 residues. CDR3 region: CASSPQGLETGANVLTF. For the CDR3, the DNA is TGTGCCAGCAGCCCCCAGGGCCTGGAGACTGGGGCCAACGTCCTGACTTTC.

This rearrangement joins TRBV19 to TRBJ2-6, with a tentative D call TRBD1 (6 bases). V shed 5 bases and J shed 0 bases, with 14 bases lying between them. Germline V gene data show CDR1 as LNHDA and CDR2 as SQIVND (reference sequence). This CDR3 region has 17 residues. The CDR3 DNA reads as TGTGCCAGTAGTTCCAGGGGAGATGGCTCTGGGGCCAACGTCCTGACTTTC. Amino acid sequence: CASSSRGDGSGANVLTF.

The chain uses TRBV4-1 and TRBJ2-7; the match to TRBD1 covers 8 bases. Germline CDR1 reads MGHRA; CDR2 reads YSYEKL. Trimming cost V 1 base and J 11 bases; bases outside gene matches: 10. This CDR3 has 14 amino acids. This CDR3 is CASSQAPSTGDEYF. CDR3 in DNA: TGCGCCAGCAGCCAAGCTCCCTCGACAGGGGACGAGTACTTC.